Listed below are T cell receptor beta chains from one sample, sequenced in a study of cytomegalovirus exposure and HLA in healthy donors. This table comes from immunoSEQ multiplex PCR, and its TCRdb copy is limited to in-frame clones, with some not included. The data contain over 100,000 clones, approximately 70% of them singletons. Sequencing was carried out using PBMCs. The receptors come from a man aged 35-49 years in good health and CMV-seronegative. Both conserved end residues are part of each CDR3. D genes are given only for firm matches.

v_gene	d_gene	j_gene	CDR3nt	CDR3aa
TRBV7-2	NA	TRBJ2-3	TGTGCCAGCAGCTTAATAGCAGGGTCGCAAGGTACGCAGTATTTT	CASSLIAGSQGTQYF
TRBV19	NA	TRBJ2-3	TGTGCCAGTACGAGGCAGGGTGGAGATACGCAGTATTTT	CASTRQGGDTQYF
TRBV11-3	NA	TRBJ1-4	TGTGCCAGCAGCGGAAGGAACGTATTATGGCAGGGAAATGAAAAACTGTTTTTT	CASSGRNVLWQGNEKLFF
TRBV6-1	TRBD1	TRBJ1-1	TGTGCCAGCAGTATCAGGGGGACGAACACTGAAGCTTTCTTT	CASSIRGTNTEAFF
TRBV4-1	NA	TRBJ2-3	TGCGCCAGCAGCCAAGCGGGGACACCACCCACAGATACGCAGTATTTT	CASSQAGTPPTDTQYF
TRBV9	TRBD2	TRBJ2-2	TGTGCCAGCAGCGTAGGTTCTCTAGCGGGAACCGGGGAGCTGTTTTTT	CASSVGSLAGTGELFF
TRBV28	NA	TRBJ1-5	TGTGCCAGCAGTTTCACCCGACATGGCAATCAGCCCCAGCATTTT	CASSFTRHGNQPQHF
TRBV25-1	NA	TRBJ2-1	TGTGCCAGCAATAAGGCAGGGTTCAATGAGCAGTTCTTC	CASNKAGFNEQFF
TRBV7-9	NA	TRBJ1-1	TGTGCCAGCAGCCCAGACCCCAGGGGGAACACTGAAGCTTTCTTT	CASSPDPRGNTEAFF
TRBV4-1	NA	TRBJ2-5	TGCGCCAGCAGCCACACAATAGCGGTTCAAGAGACCCAGTACTTC	CASSHTIAVQETQYF
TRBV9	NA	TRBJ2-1	TGTGCCAGCAGCGTAGGCCCTGGGTGGGGGCCAAATGAGCAGTTCTTC	CASSVGPGWGPNEQFF
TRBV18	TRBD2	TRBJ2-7	TGTGCCAGCTCACCCCGAGTCAGCGGGGGGGAGCAGTACTTC	CASSPRVSGGEQYF
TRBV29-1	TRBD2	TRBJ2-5	TGCAGCGTTACATTTAGCGGGGGCGGGGAGACCCAGTACTTC	CSVTFSGGGETQYF